These 3 T cell receptor beta chains were all obtained from the same sample, sequenced in a study of post-analysis software for immune sequencing data. No antigen has been identified for these receptors. Study-level points and caveats: Patients used about 5 TRBV segments, including TRBV5-6, TRBV5-1 and TRBV20-1, more often than controls.

Libraries were made from TCR beta cDNA, and they carried unique molecular identifiers. TCRdb used MiXCR to reprocess the PCR reads, holding one entry per CDR3 protein. The sample carries about 820,000 distinct CDR3 sequences, about 57% recorded once. The sample comprised blood. All receptors come from a girl between 10 and 17 years old with multiple sclerosis.

The rearrangement joins TRBV7-2 to TRBJ2-1, with 11 bases identical to TRBD2. Looked up from germline, CDR1 is SGHTA and CDR2 is FQGNSA. The CDR3 is 15 amino acids. Unmatched junction bases numbered 4, after V lost 3 bases and J lost 6 bases. Here the CDR3 reads CASSLTSGTFNEQFF. CDR3 bases: TGTGCCAGCAGCTTGACTAGCGGGACCTTCAATGAGCAGTTCTTC.

This clonotype was detected only once. The chain recombines TRBV7-2 with TRBJ2-1; a possible D gene is TRBD2 (7 bases). Germline values: CDR1 SGHTA, CDR2 FQGNSA. This CDR3 region has 15 residues. Trimming pared 5 bases from V and 7 bases from J, leaving 18 bases between. The DNA for the CDR3 is TGTGCCAGCAGCCTCGGGGGGCGGCCCGAAAATGAGCAGTTCTTC. Amino acid sequence: CASSLGGRPENEQFF.

This clonotype showed up just once. The rearrangement joins TRBV12-3 or TRBV12-4 to TRBJ2-2, with D maybe TRBD2 (6 bases). The CDR3 covers 18 residues. Trimming took 6 bases from V and 4 from J, leaving 24 bases between them. This CDR3 is CASSLRHGGGGLTGELFF. Written as DNA, the CDR3 is TGTGCCAGCAGCCTGAGGCATGGTGGGGGAGGTCTCACCGGGGAGCTGTTTTTT.